Listed below are T cell receptor beta chains from one sample, sequenced in a study of early T cells in non-severe SARS-CoV-2 infection. TCRdb re-derived calls from the 5' RACE reads in MiXCR, one entry per CDR3 protein. The sample records 43,000 or so distinct CDR3 sequences, around 3.6% being singletons. Source material: whole blood. The receptor source for this set is an adult who was a healthcare worker with PCR-confirmed SARS-CoV-2 infection or an uninfected control (not recorded which). Each CDR3 is given with its conserved first and last residue. The order of the fields is V gene, clone size, D gene, J gene, CDR3 DNA, CDR3 protein. A D gene is named only where the DNA matches it firmly. Expanded clones get a size class; other rows say once, few or many, or leave the size out.

>TRBV29-1|-|TRBD2|TRBJ2-1
TGCAGCGTTGTAAGACTAGCGGGAGGGCCAAGTGAGCAGTTCTTC
CSVVRLAGGPSEQFF
>TRBV9|many|-|TRBJ1-1
TGTGCCAGCAGCAGGGCAGGGTTTGCTGAAGCTTTCTTT
CASSRAGFAEAFF
>TRBV11-2|many|TRBD1|TRBJ2-1
TGTGCCAGCACGGGACAGGGGGCCTACAATGAGCAGTTCTTC
CASTGQGAYNEQFF
>TRBV7-6|-|TRBD2|TRBJ2-5
TGTGCCAGCAGCTCAACCGGGACTAGCGTTGAGACCCAGTACTTC
CASSSTGTSVETQYF
>TRBV28|many|-|TRBJ2-7
TGTGCCAGCAGTTTCGGCTTAACCTACGAGCAGTACTTC
CASSFGLTYEQYF
>TRBV6-6|many|TRBD2|TRBJ2-3
TGTGCCAGCAGCTTCAGCGGGGGGGGAAGCACAGATACGCAGTATTTT
CASSFSGGGSTDTQYF
>TRBV7-2|many|TRBD2|TRBJ2-1
TGTGCCAGCAGCTTAGAGGCGGGAGGCCGGGTAAAACAGTTCTTC
CASSLEAGGRVKQFF
>TRBV5-4|many|TRBD1|TRBJ2-3
TGTGCCAGCAGCCCGCGACAGGGGGCGCGTAGCACAGATACGCAGTATTTT
CASSPRQGARSTDTQYF
>TRBV25-1|-|-|TRBJ2-5
TGTGCCAGCAGCGCTTCGGACAGCCAAGAGACCCAGTACTTC
CASSASDSQETQYF
>TRBV18|many|-|TRBJ2-6
TGTGCCAGCTCACCAGTAGGCAGCTCTGGGGCCAACGTCCTGACTTTC
CASSPVGSSGANVLTF
>TRBV12-3/TRBV12-4|few|-|TRBJ2-7
TGTGCCAGCAGCCCTCGAGGGGGCTACGAGCAGTACTTC
CASSPRGGYEQYF
>TRBV11-3|-|-|TRBJ2-7
TGTGCCAGCAGCTTGGGGCGGATGGGCACCTACGAGCAGTACTTC
CASSLGRMGTYEQYF
>TRBV29-1|few|-|TRBJ2-5
TGCAGCGTTGTCGGGGTGCAAGAGACCCAGTACTTC
CSVVGVQETQYF
>TRBV12-3/TRBV12-4|-|TRBD2|TRBJ2-3
TGTGCCAGCAGTTCCCTCCAACTAGCGGCTAACACAGATACGCAGTATTTT
CASSSLQLAANTDTQYF
>TRBV20-1|many|-|TRBJ2-7
TGCAGTGCTAGAGACTGGGCAGGCCGAACGGGGAACGAGCAGTACTTC
CSARDWAGRTGNEQYF
>TRBV10-2|many|-|TRBJ1-2
TGCGCCAGCAGTGACGGTGCGCAGCCTTTCTTC
CASSDGAQPFF
>TRBV9|few|TRBD1|TRBJ1-2
TGTGCCAGCAGCGTAGCTCCGGGGGGACAGGGAGTTTATGGCTACACCTTC
CASSVAPGGQGVYGYTF
>TRBV19|many|TRBD2|TRBJ2-7
TGTGCCAGTAGTATAAAGGGGACTAGCGGGTTCCGATACTACTACGAGCAGTACTTC
CASSIKGTSGFRYYYEQYF
>TRBV6-5|-|-|TRBJ2-2
TGTGCCAGCAGACCACTGACATCCCGGGGCTTATCCACCGGGGAGCTGTTTTTT
CASRPLTSRGLSTGELFF
>TRBV29-1|many|-|TRBJ2-3
TGCAGCGTTGAGGGGAGGTCCCAAGATACGCAGTATTTT
CSVEGRSQDTQYF
>TRBV18|-|-|TRBJ2-7
TGTGCCAGCTCACCCCTCAAAAGCTCCTACGAGCAGTACTTC
CASSPLKSSYEQYF
>TRBV5-1|many|TRBD1|TRBJ2-1
TGCGCCAGCAGTAGACCCACAGGGGTCTACAATGAGCAGTTCTTC
CASSRPTGVYNEQFF
>TRBV30|many|TRBD1|TRBJ1-2
TGTGCCTGGTCCGGGACAGGGTTTTCGGTAGGCTACACCTTC
CAWSGTGFSVGYTF
>TRBV4-1|few|TRBD2|TRBJ2-1
TGCGCCAGCAGCGTCGGGACTAGCGGCTACAATGAGCAGTTCTTC
CASSVGTSGYNEQFF
>TRBV3-1|many|-|TRBJ2-7
TGTGCCAGCAGCCAAGAGGGTCCATACGAGCAGTACTTC
CASSQEGPYEQYF
>TRBV7-9|many|-|TRBJ2-3
TGTGCCAGCAGCTTAGGCGGGGCCTCAGGAGATACGCAGTATTTT
CASSLGGASGDTQYF
>TRBV20-1|many|-|TRBJ1-1
TGCAGTGCTAGAACCTGGCAGGACACTGAAGCTTTCTTT
CSARTWQDTEAFF
>TRBV20-1|many|-|TRBJ1-5
TGCAGTGCTGGGGTCGTGTCGGGGCTCAATCAGCCCCAGCATTTT
CSAGVVSGLNQPQHF